A single sample is the source of the 20 T cell receptor beta chains below, sequenced in a study of shared clonotypes between healthy human individuals. Here immunoSEQ multiplex PCR was the method, and the copy in TCRdb shows in-frame clones only, minus some. This sample has approximately 1,500,000 clones, with approximately 98% found just once. The sequenced sample was naive CD4+ T cells sorted from blood. Subset reported: CD45RA+ positively selected. The receptors here all came from a man aged 30 to 45 in good health.

This clone showed up just once. The chain employs TRBV28 and TRBJ2-6, with 7 bases fitting TRBD1. Germline V gene data show CDR1 as MDHEN and CDR2 as SYDVKM. V trimming: 5 bases; J trimming: 4 bases; junction bases outside the gene matches: 8. This CDR3 has 16 residues. The CDR3 DNA reads as TGTGCCAGCAGTCCAGGGACAGCCTCGGGGGCCAACGTCCTGACTTTC. Translated: CASSPGTASGANVLTF.

The V gene is TRBV18, the J gene TRBJ2-3; D is unclear. The CDR3 is made up of 15 amino acids. V was trimmed by 7 bases and J by 1 base, leaving 15 bases between them. From germline, CDR1 is KGHSH and CDR2 LQKENI. CDR3 DNA: TGTGCCAGCTGCTCGGAGATCCGGGGCACAGATACGCAGTATTTT. It yields the protein CASCSEIRGTDTQYF.

This sequence joins TRBV18 and TRBJ2-7; no clear D gene. V was cut by 3 bases and J by 6 bases, with 18 bases left in between. Germline CDR1 is KGHSH and CDR2 is LQKENI. The CDR3 runs 15 residues. Here the CDR3 DNA reads TGTGCCAGCTCACCTAAATCCGACACACTGTCCGAGCAGTACTTC. It specifies CASSPKSDTLSEQYF.

The rearrangement uses TRBV11-2 and TRBJ2-7; the D gene could be TRBD1 or TRBD2 (5 bases each). The germline gives CDR1 SGHAT, CDR2 FQNNGV. The CDR3 runs 13 residues. Trimming removed 5 bases at V and 3 bases at J, with 11 bases between. CDR3 sequence: CASSPRDGYEQYF. The CDR3 coding sequence is TGTGCCAGCAGCCCCCGGGACGGCTACGAGCAGTACTTC. Filled out from reference TRBV11-2 and TRBJ2-7, the complete variable domain reads EAGVAQSPRYKIIEKRQSVAFWCNPISGHATLYWYQQILGQGPKLLIQFQNNGVVDDSQLPKDRFSAERLKGVDSTLKIQPAKLEDSAVYLCASSPRDGYEQYFGPGTRLTVT.

The chain has TRBV19 and TRBJ2-2, with D unclear. Trimming shortened V by 3 bases and J by 4 bases, and 9 bases separated the two germline ends. The CDR3 totals 14 residues. In germline, CDR1 is LNHDA, CDR2 SQIVND (reference sequence). CDR3 residues: CASSILGPTGELFF. The CDR3 DNA follows: TGTGCCAGTAGTATTTTAGGGCCCACCGGGGAGCTGTTTTTT.

The V gene is TRBV28, the J gene TRBJ2-7; 8 bases are shared with TRBD1. The ends lost 4 bases at V and 5 bases at J; junction bases unmatched: 10. CDR3 length: 15 amino acids. From germline, CDR1 is MDHEN and CDR2 SYDVKM. CDR3 nucleotide sequence: TGTGCCAGCAGTTCGTCCGGACAGGGTTTCCACGAGCAGTACTTC. It is translated as CASSSSGQGFHEQYF.

V and J are TRBV6-1 and TRBJ2-2, with unresolved D. V was shortened by 2 bases and J by 7 bases, with 8 bases between the two germline ends. The CDR3 is 13 residues long. The germline gives CDR1 MNHNS, CDR2 SASEGT. The CDR3 spells CASSERAVGELFF. The CDR3 DNA reads TGTGCCAGCAGTGAAAGGGCGGTCGGGGAGCTGTTTTTT.

The genes are TRBV2 and TRBJ2-7; tentatively, D is TRBD2 (7 bases). Trimming left V 6 bases short and J 2 bases short, with 20 bases between. The CDR3 is 16 amino acids. Germline assignment: CDR1 SNHLY and CDR2 FYNNEI. The CDR3, as DNA: TGTGCCAGCAGCCCAAGACGAGGGGGAGGGCCCTACGAGCAGTACTTC. Translation gives CASSPRRGGGPYEQYF. Variable domain in full (rest from reference TRBV2 and TRBJ2-7): EPEVTQTPSHQVTQMGQEVILRCVPISNHLYFYWYRQILGQKVEFLVSFYNNEISEKSEIFDDQFSVERPDGSNFTLKIRSTKLEDSAMYFCASSPRRGGGPYEQYFGPGTRLTVT.

J is TRBJ1-2 and V is TRBV28; 9 bases agree with TRBD1. The CDR3 covers 16 residues. V lost 2 bases to trimming and J lost 7 bases; unmatched junction nucleotides: 11. From germline, CDR1 is MDHEN and CDR2 SYDVKM. Here the CDR3 reads CASSLPRAGTGFGYTF. CDR3 nucleotides: TGTGCCAGCAGTTTACCAAGAGCCGGGACAGGGTTTGGCTACACCTTC.

This chain uses TRBV28 with TRBJ2-3, with 13 bases that match TRBD2. Germline values: CDR1 MDHEN, CDR2 SYDVKM. Trimming cost V 6 bases and J 3 bases; bases outside gene matches: 6. The CDR3 covers 16 residues. The chain's CDR3 is CASSSTSGRATDTQYF. DNA for the CDR3: TGTGCCAGCAGCTCCACTAGCGGGAGGGCGACAGATACGCAGTATTTT.

The rearrangement uses TRBV5-1 and TRBJ2-5, with 14 nucleotides matching TRBD2. Germline V gives CDR1 SGHRS, CDR2 YFSETQ. This CDR3 comprises 18 residues. The junction had 13 bases not matched to a gene; V was cut back by 4 bases and J by 5 bases. CDR3: CASSIGLAGGPPDETQYF. CDR3 nucleotide sequence: TGCGCCAGCAGCATAGGACTAGCGGGAGGCCCCCCGGATGAGACCCAGTACTTC.

The chain couples TRBV28 to TRBJ2-7, with D perhaps TRBD1 (6 bases). Trimming shortened V by 1 base and J by 1 base, and 17 bases separated the two germline ends. CDR1 is MDHEN and CDR2 is SYDVKM in the germline V gene. This CDR3 is built from 17 residues. CDR3 sequence reads: CASSLYPGRGGSYEQYF. The CDR3 DNA is TGTGCCAGCAGTTTATACCCTGGCAGGGGTGGGTCCTACGAGCAGTACTTC.

Note on this clone: Different DNA sequences within this sample yield the same CDR3. V and J are TRBV18 and TRBJ2-3; 7 nucleotides agree with TRBD2. The CDR3 has 15 residues. V lost 1 base to trimming and J lost 1 base; unmatched junction nucleotides: 2. CDR1 is KGHSH and CDR2 is LQKENI in the germline V gene. The CDR3 nucleotides read TGTGCCAGCTCACCACAGGGAGGGGGCACAGATACGCAGTATTTT. Translating it yields CASSPQGGGTDTQYF.

V and J are TRBV7-2 and TRBJ2-7; 9 positions agree with TRBD1. From germline, CDR1 is SGHTA and CDR2 FQGNSA. This CDR3 is 13 amino acids long. Germline trimming cut 5 bases from V and 3 bases from J; bases unmatched to any gene: 2. DNA for the CDR3: TGTGCCAGCAGCCGGGACAGGGTCTACGAGCAGTACTTC. It is translated as CASSRDRVYEQYF.

V and J are TRBV27 and TRBJ2-3, with 10 nucleotides matching TRBD2. Germline values: CDR1 MNHEY, CDR2 SMNVEV (reference sequence). CDR3 length: 13 amino acids. Germline trimming cut 7 bases from V and 8 bases from J; bases unmatched to any gene: 6. The CDR3 spells CASKAGGPGTQYF. DNA for the CDR3: TGTGCCAGCAAAGCGGGAGGGCCAGGTACGCAGTATTTT.

The V and J genes are TRBV6-1 and TRBJ1-4; D unresolved. The V and J ends lost 1 base and 8 bases respectively, with 11 bases between them. CDR1 is MNHNS and CDR2 is SASEGT in the germline V gene. The CDR3 has 14 amino acids. CDR3 nucleotide sequence: TGTGCCAGCAGTGAAGTTGAAGGGTTGGAAAAACTGTTTTTT. It translates to CASSEVEGLEKLFF.

This chain links TRBV2 with TRBJ2-1, with 10 bases identical to TRBD2. Germline V gives CDR1 SNHLY, CDR2 FYNNEI. The CDR3 spans 13 residues. V lost 10 bases to trimming and J lost 5 bases; unmatched junction nucleotides: 5. CDR3 coding DNA: TGTGCCACCGGGACTAGCGTTAACAATGAGCAGTTCTTC. Its translation: CATGTSVNNEQFF.

The chain joins TRBV7-2 to TRBJ1-5, with D perhaps TRBD1 (6 bases). CDR1 is SGHTA, CDR2 FQGNSA, per germline. This CDR3 is 14 amino acids long. V was pared by 3 bases and J by 11 bases, with 17 bases between. CDR3 sequence: CASSFLIQGEAQHF. In nucleotides, the CDR3 is TGTGCCAGCAGCTTTCTCATACAGGGAGAGGCCCAGCATTTT. Full variable domain (missing parts from reference TRBV7-2 and TRBJ1-5): GAGVSQSPSNKVTEKGKDVELRCDPISGHTALYWYRQSLGQGLEFLIYFQGNSAPDKSGLPSDRFSAERTGGSVSTLTIQRTQQEDSAVYLCASSFLIQGEAQHFGDGTRLSIL.

The V call is TRBV14, the J call TRBJ2-2; TRBD1 aligns across 7 bases. The CDR3 loop spans 15 amino acids. Germline V gives CDR1 SGHDN, CDR2 FVKESK. V lost 4 bases to trimming and J lost 4 bases; unmatched junction nucleotides: 6. The chain's CDR3 is CASSPRDRSTGELFF. DNA for the CDR3: TGTGCCAGCAGCCCACGGGACAGATCCACCGGGGAGCTGTTTTTT.

On this clone itself: Other DNA sequences of this sample code for an identical CDR3. The chain employs TRBV28 and TRBJ2-5; no clear D gene. The V end was cut by 3 bases, the J end by 2 bases, with 7 bases between. The CDR3 totals 13 residues. Germline CDR1 is MDHEN and CDR2 is SYDVKM. This CDR3 reads CASSLRLQETQYF. CDR3 in DNA: TGTGCCAGCAGTTTGCGTCTTCAAGAGACCCAGTACTTC. The full variable domain, completed using reference TRBV28 and TRBJ2-5, is DVKVTQSSRYLVKRTGEKVFLECVQDMDHENMFWYRQDPGLGLRLIYFSYDVKMKEKGDIPEGYSVSREKKERFSLILESASTNQTSMYLCASSLRLQETQYFGPGTRLLVL.